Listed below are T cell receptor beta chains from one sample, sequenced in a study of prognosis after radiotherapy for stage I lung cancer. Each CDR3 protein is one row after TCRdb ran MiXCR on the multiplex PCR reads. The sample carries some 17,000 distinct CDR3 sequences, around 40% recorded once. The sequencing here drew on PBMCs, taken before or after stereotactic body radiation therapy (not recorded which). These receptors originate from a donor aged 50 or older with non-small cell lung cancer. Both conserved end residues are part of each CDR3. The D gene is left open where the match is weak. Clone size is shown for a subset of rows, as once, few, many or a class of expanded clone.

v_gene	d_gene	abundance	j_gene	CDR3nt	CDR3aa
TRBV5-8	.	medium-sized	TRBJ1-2	TGTGCCAGCAGCTTGGGGAGGAACTATGGCTACACCTTC	CASSLGRNYGYTF
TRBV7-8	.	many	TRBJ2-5	TGTGCCAGCAGCTTAAGGCTGGACAGAACAGAGACCCAGTACTTC	CASSLRLDRTETQYF
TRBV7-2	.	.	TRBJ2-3	TGTGCCGAGCGGGCGGGCCTCACAGGTACGAAGTATTTT	CAERAGLTGTKYF
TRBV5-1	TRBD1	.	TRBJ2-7	TGCGCCAGCAGCTTAAGATGGGGGACAGGCGGCTACGAGCAGTACTTC	CASSLRWGTGGYEQYF
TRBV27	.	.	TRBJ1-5	TGTGCCATCAGAATGGGAGGTAATAGCAATCAGCCCCAGCATTTT	CAIRMGGNSNQPQHF
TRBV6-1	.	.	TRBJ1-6	TGTGCCAGCAGTGAAAGCGTGTGGTTGGGCTCACCCCTCCACTTT	CASSESVWLGSPLHF
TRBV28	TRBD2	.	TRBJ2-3	TGTGCCAGCAGTGTGGCTAGCGGTGACACAGATACGCAGTATTTT	CASSVASGDTDTQYF
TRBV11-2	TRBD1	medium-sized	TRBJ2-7	TGTGCCAGCAGCATCGACAGGGTCGAGCAGTACTTC	CASSIDRVEQYF
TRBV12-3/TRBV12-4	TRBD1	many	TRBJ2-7	TGTGCCAGCAGACTCGCCGGGACAGGGAGGGCCTACGAGCAGTACTTC	CASRLAGTGRAYEQYF
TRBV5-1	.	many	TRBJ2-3	TGCGCCAGCAGCCCGGGTTCAGATACGCAGTATTTT	CASSPGSDTQYF
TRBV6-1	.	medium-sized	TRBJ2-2	TGTGCCAGCAGCGTAGCAGGGAACACCGGGGAGCTGTTTTTT	CASSVAGNTGELFF
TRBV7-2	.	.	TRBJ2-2	TGTGCCAGCAGCTTAAGCCCCTCGGGCCGAGAACGGATAGGGGAGCTGTTTTTT	CASSLSPSGRERIGELFF
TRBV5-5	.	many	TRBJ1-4	TGTGCCAGCAGCAGAGGGAGCCTTAATGAAAAACTGTTTTTT	CASSRGSLNEKLFF
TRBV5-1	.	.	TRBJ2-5	TGCGCCAGCAGCGATCCACAGGGAGCGGGGGAGACCCAGTACTTC	CASSDPQGAGETQYF
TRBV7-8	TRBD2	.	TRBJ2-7	TGTGCCAGCAGCGGATCCCCGGGGGGAAGATCCTACGAGCAGTACTTC	CASSGSPGGRSYEQYF
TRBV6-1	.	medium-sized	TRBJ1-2	TGTGCCAGCGGTCGGGGGGGGGTTGGCTACACCTTC	CASGRGGVGYTF
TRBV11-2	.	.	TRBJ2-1	TGTGCCAGCAGTCACCTCCGTCGCAGGGCCGACAATGAGCAGTTCTTC	CASSHLRRRADNEQFF
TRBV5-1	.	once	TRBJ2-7	TGCGCCAGCAGCACCTATCCAGGGGGAGGGGAGCAGTACTTC	CASSTYPGGGEQYF
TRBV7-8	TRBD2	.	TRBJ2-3	TGTGCCAGCAGCTTAGGGCGACTAGCGGTAAGAGATACGCAGTATTTT	CASSLGRLAVRDTQYF
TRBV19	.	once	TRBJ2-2	TGTGCCAGTAGTATATTAGTTAATGAGCAGTTCTTT	CASSILVNEQFF
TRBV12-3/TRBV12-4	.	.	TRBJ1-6	TGTGCCAGCAGTCGCCGGGGCTACTATAATTCACCCCTCCACTTT	CASSRRGYYNSPLHF
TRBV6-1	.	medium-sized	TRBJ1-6	TGTGCCAGCAAAACAGGGAACTCACCCCTCCACTTT	CASKTGNSPLHF
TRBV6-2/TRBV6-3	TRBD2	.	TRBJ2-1	TGTGCCAGCAGAGCTAGCGGGAGTTACTACAATGAGCAGTTCTTC	CASRASGSYYNEQFF
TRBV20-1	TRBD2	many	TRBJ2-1	TGCAGTGTTGATGCCGGGACTAGCTCTTACAATGAGCAGTTCTTC	CSVDAGTSSYNEQFF
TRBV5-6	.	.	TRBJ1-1	TGTGCCAGCAGCCAAGATCGGGGGAACACTGAAGCTTTCTTT	CASSQDRGNTEAFF
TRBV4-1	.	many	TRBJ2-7	TGCGCCAGCAGCCAAGATCTAGTTTACGAGCAGTACTTC	CASSQDLVYEQYF
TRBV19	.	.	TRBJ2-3	TGTGCCAGTAGTCACTCCAACAGGGCAATACCAGATACGCAGTATTTT	CASSHSNRAIPDTQYF
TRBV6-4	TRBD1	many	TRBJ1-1	TGTGCCAGCCGTATGGGACAGCATAACACTGAAGCTTTCTTT	CASRMGQHNTEAFF
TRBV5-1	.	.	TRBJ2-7	TGCGCCAGCAGCCCAGAGCTTAGCGGATACGAGCAGTACTTC	CASSPELSGYEQYF
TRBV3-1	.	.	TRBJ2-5	TGTGCCAGCAGCCAAGATGGGGGCTTCGGGGAGACCCAGTACTTC	CASSQDGGFGETQYF
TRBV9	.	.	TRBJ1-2	TGTGCCAGCAGCGTCAGGTTTTACTATGGCTACACCTTC	CASSVRFYYGYTF
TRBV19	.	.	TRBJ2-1	TGTGCCAGTAGTATAAGGGGCGACGGACGAGTGAGCTCCTACAATGACCAGTTCTTC	CASSIRGDGRVSSYNDQFF
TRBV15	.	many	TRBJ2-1	TGTGCCACCAGCAGAGGAGCGGTATACAATGAGCAGTTCTTC	CATSRGAVYNEQFF
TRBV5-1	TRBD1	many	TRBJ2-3	TGCGCCAGCAGCTTTGGGGGATTGACAGGGACAGATACGCAGTATTTT	CASSFGGLTGTDTQYF
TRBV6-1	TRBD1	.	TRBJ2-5	TGTGCCAGCAGTGAATATTTAACAGGGGGCTGGGGGACCCAGTACTTC	CASSEYLTGGWGTQYF
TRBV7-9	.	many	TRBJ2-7	TGTGCCAGCAGCCCCTCCATGTTGAGCTCCTACGAGCAGTACTTC	CASSPSMLSSYEQYF
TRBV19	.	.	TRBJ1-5	TGTGCCAGTAGTATGGTAGGTCAGCCCCAGCATTTT	CASSMVGQPQHF
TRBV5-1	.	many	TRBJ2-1	TGCGCCAGCAGCTTGACACGAAATGAGCAGTTCTTC	CASSLTRNEQFF
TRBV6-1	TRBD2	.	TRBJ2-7	TGTGCCAGCAGTGATGGAACGGGAGGGCCCTACGAGCAGTACTTC	CASSDGTGGPYEQYF
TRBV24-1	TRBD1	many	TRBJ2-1	TGTGCCACCAGTGACCCTTGGACAGGGAATGAGCAGTTCTTC	CATSDPWTGNEQFF
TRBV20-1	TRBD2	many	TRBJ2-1	TGCAGTGCTCAGACGCAGGGAGGGCTGATTTTAATGCCTCAGTTCTTC	CSAQTQGGLILMPQFF